This TCR beta chain was captured by sequencing in a study of identical twins. TCRdb re-derived calls from the 5' RACE reads in MiXCR, one entry per CDR3 protein. The sample contains 200,000 to 250,000 distinct CDR3 sequences, approximately 8.3% of which appear only once. The study, taken as a whole, reports: Reduced insertions were recorded for abundant cord blood beta clonotypes, with no such pattern in memory repertoires. Cross-sectional statistics, not tracking of the same donors, supported the conclusions. Invariant T cells like MAIT and iNKT could partly confound the zero-insertion analyses.

The table lists this clonotype with a few counts. As yet, its antigen is unknown. The CDR3 is 14 amino acids. Unmatched junction bases numbered 9, after V lost 3 bases and J lost 5 bases. From germline, CDR1 is DFQATT and CDR2 SNEGSKA (reference sequence). The same specimen was also included in a second study, on yellow fever vaccine responses in identical twins.

This TCR came from a woman in her late teens or twenties in good health. The chain couples TRBV20-1 to TRBJ2-5; 7 positions agree with TRBD2. Material for sequencing was memory (CD45RO+) T cells sorted from blood. The CDR3 loop is CSARSASGRETQYF. CDR3 nucleotide sequence: TGCAGTGCTAGGTCGGCTAGCGGTCGGGAGACCCAGTACTTC.